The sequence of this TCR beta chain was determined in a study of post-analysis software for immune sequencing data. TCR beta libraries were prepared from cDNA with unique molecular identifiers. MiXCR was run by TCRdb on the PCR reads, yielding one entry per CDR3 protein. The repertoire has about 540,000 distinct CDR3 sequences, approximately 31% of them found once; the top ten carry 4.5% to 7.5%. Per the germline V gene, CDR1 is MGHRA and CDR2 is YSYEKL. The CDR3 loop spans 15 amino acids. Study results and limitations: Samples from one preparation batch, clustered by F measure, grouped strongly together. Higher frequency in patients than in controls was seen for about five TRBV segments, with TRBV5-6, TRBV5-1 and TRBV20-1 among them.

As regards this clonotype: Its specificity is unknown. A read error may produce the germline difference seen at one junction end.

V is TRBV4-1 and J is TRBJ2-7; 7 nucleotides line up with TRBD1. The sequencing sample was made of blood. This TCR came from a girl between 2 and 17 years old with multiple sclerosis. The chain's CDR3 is CASSQEPGGSYEHYF. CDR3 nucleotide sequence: TGCGCCAGCAGCCAAGAGCCAGGGGGATCCTACGAGCATTACTTC.